Described below is a single TCR beta chain sequence and its context. Assay: immunoSEQ multiplex PCR; the TCRdb copy retains only in-frame clones and omits some. The data hold about 170,000 clones, with around nine tenths observed a single time. The sample is drawn from a study of blood T cell repertoires in COVID-19. This CDR3 is 16 amino acids long. The V and J ends lost 0 bases and 6 bases respectively, with 14 bases between them. Germline values: CDR1 MNHNS, CDR2 SASEGT. The TCR sequence derives from a woman of 80 years or more with COVID-19, enrolled during active disease. Sequenced: peripheral blood. The chain joins TRBV6-1 to TRBJ2-2, with TRBD1 as a possible D gene (7 bases). The CDR3 here is CASSEAGRGVSGELFF. CDR3 sequence (DNA): TGTGCCAGCAGTGAAGCTGGCAGGGGGGTCTCCGGGGAGCTGTTTTTT.